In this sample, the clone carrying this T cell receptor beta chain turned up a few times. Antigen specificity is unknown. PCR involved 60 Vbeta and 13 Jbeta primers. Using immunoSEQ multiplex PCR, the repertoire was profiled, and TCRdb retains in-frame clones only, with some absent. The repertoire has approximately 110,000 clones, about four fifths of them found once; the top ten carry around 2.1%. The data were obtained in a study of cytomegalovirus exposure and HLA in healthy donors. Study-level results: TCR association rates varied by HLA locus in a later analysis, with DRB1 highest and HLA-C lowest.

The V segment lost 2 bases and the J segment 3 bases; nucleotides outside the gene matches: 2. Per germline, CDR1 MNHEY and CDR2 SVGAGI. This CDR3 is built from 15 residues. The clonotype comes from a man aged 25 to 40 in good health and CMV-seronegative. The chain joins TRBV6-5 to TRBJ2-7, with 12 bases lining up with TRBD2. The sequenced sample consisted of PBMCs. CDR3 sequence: CASSYQLAGGYEQYF. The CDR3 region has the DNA TGTGCCAGCAGTTACCAACTAGCGGGGGGCTACGAGCAGTACTTC.